This TCR beta chain came from a study of blood T cell repertoires in COVID-19 (dated by TCRdb to the early 2020s). As for the study more broadly: Samples from collaborators originated in the United States, Italy and Spain and spanned both the acute and convalescent phases of COVID-19. The prospective study material was composed of cDNA or gDNA derived from T cells, B-cell-depleted T cells, or PBMCs. Subjects who had been exposed to COVID-19, were actively infected with it, or had recovered from it provided the deeply sampled blood TCRbeta repertoires that made up the dataset. The repertoires were released in a freely available public database intended as a resource for research on the immune response to SARS-CoV-2. Samples were obtained from the ongoing ImmuneRACE study (first 160 participants) and from 1,254 subjects provided by 6 global collaborators. The sample metadata nearly always contained a de-identified subject ID, COVID-19 status, age in years and sex. HLA class I and class II types, where available, came from metadata supplied by the sample provider rather than from assay-based typing.

V is pared back by 4 bases and J by 7 bases, with 28 bases lying between the germline termini. CDR1 is given as SQVTM and CDR2 as ANQGSEA, both from the germline V gene. Taken from cysteine to phenylalanine, the CDR3 has 17 residues. Only the CDR3 portion is preserved as DNA: 51 bases, with reading frame beginning at the first base. TCRbeta CDR3 regions were amplified from genomic DNA using the immunoSEQ Assay, a bias-controlled multiplex PCR. The published analysis was carried out like this. Nucleated cell counts per sample were estimated from amplification of reference gene primers within the assay. To quantify the absolute abundance of each unique TCRbeta CDR3 rearrangement, sequence reads were collapsed and filtered. Productive Simpson clonality was computed per sample as the square root of Simpson's diversity index over productive rearrangements. This is the immuneACCESS table as TCRdb keeps it, with only in-frame sequences that have V and J called. A part of the clones is gone; compared with another copy, unresolved V genes explain less than half, and the rest is unexplained. Clonal size and the V and J genes are those of that table, whereas D and trimming came from the DNA. For this sample there are about 40,000 clones; roughly nine tenths appear just once. Approximately 10% of the sample comes from the top ten.

The collaborating institutions used their own protocols to collect whole blood in K2EDTA tubes. Collaborator samples were shipped for TCRbeta analysis as frozen whole blood, isolated PBMCs, or DNA extracted from either sample type. Findings and caveats that apply to the study as a whole: How much clinical and demographic metadata was included differed by source and by participant, and the metadata was provided uncurated.

Concerning this clone: Its antigen remains undetermined. No much larger clone exists at a distance of one base, and base qualities are not known.

The sample taken for sequencing was peripheral blood. The V gene is TRBV29-1 and the J gene is TRBJ1-2, with a tentative D gene TRBD1 over 5 matching bases. The sequence was collected from a woman of 80 years or more with active COVID-19. CDR3 protein: CSVADLGGQSMRRGYTF. In nucleotide form, the sequence is TGCAGCGTTGCTGATTTGGGAGGACAAAGCATGCGGCGTGGCTACACCTTC.